The 23 T cell receptor beta chains in this list originate from one sample, sequenced in a study of blood T cell repertoires in COVID-19. Profiling relied on immunoSEQ multiplex PCR, and the TCRdb table lists in-frame clones only, not all of them. The sample yields about 260,000 clones, roughly 80% seen once. The source material was peripheral blood. All receptors derive from a woman aged 45-59 years who had recovered from COVID-19.

The V call is TRBV6-2 or TRBV6-3, the J call TRBJ2-7, with D maybe TRBD2 (5 bases). Trimming pared 2 bases from V and 5 bases from J, leaving 16 bases between. The CDR3 is 15 amino acids. Germline-derived CDR1 and CDR2 are MNHEY and SVGEGT. The CDR3 coding sequence is TGTGCCAGCAGTTACCTAACTACTAGATCGAACGAGCAGTACTTC. Translating gives CASSYLTTRSNEQYF.

The V call is TRBV3-1 (or the pseudogene TRBV3-2), the J call TRBJ1-2; 8 bases align to TRBD1. The CDR3 covers 15 residues. With V trimmed by 0 bases and J by 8 bases, 8 bases remained unmatched. Germline CDR1 reads LGHDT; CDR2 reads YNNKEL (reference sequence). As DNA, the CDR3 is TGTGCCAGCAGCCAAGAACTTGGACAGGGAACCGGCTACACCTTC. It codes for CASSQELGQGTGYTF.

This chain connects TRBV19 to TRBJ2-1, with 15 nucleotides matching TRBD2. Looked up from germline, CDR1 is LNHDA and CDR2 is SQIVND (reference sequence). V was clipped by 3 bases and J by 7 bases; unmatched bases: 7. There are 17 residues in the CDR3. In DNA, the CDR3 is TGTGCCAGTAGTATGAGCTCCGGGACTAGCGGGGGGAATGAGCAGTTCTTC. Its translation: CASSMSSGTSGGNEQFF.

The chain joins TRBV29-1 to TRBJ2-1; 8 bases align to TRBD2. Germline V CDR1 and CDR2: SQVTM, ANQGSEA. The CDR3 consists of 13 residues. Germline trimming cut 6 bases from V and 8 bases from J; bases unmatched to any gene: 9. The CDR3 DNA reads TGCAGCGTGCATCCGGGACTAGTGTATGAGCAGTTCTTC. Translating it yields CSVHPGLVYEQFF.

This chain links TRBV12-5 with TRBJ2-2; D is unresolved. In germline, CDR1 is LGHNT, CDR2 FRNRAP. CDR3 size: 16 residues. Trimming stripped 10 bases from V and 5 bases from J, with 23 bases between. This CDR3 reads CATTPAGTKATGELFF. CDR3 DNA sequence: TGTGCTACCACCCCCGCCGGAACTAAGGCGACCGGGGAGCTGTTTTTT.

The genes are TRBV10-3 and TRBJ2-3; perhaps TRBD2 as D (5 bases). Germline-derived CDR1 and CDR2 are ENHRY and SYGVKD. This CDR3 region has 15 residues. V lost 10 bases, J lost 4 bases, and 21 bases lay in between. The chain's CDR3 is CATARTDGVADTQYF. The DNA of the CDR3 is TGTGCCACAGCCCGGACGGACGGGGTCGCAGATACGCAGTATTTT.

The J gene is TRBJ1-2, the V gene TRBV9, with 10 bases identical to TRBD1. The V and J ends lost 2 bases and 5 bases, in that order; junction bases with no gene match: 12. Germline CDR1 SGDLS, CDR2 YYNGEE. This CDR3 is 17 amino acids long. CDR3 in amino acids: CASSVLPGGTGVYGYTF. Here the CDR3 DNA reads TGTGCCAGCAGCGTCCTCCCGGGGGGGACAGGGGTTTATGGCTACACCTTC.

This clone was observed a single time. The CDR3 here is CASSEVGVYEQYF. Written as DNA, the CDR3 is TGTGCCAGCAGTGAAGTGGGCGTCTACGAGCAGTACTTC. This rearrangement joins TRBV6-1 to TRBJ2-7; D call uncertain. CDR1 is MNHNS, CDR2 SASEGT, per germline. The V and J ends lost 1 base and 3 bases respectively, with 7 bases between them. CDR3 size: 13 residues.

V usage is TRBV24-1 and J usage is TRBJ1-2; 10 bases match TRBD1. Germline loops: CDR1 KGHDR, CDR2 SFDVKD. Losses at the gene ends were 7 bases for V and 4 bases for J; bases not matched to a gene: 5. There are 14 residues in the CDR3. The CDR3 DNA reads TGTGCCACCAGGGGGACAGGGGCCAGCTATGGCTACACCTTC. This codes for CATRGTGASYGYTF.

Only one count was recorded for this clone. This rearrangement joins TRBV7-9 to TRBJ2-5; possible D gene TRBD1, 6 bases. V gave up 5 bases and J gave up 5 bases, with 24 bases separating them. The V gene's germline CDR1 is SEHNR and CDR2 FQNEAQ (reference sequence). The CDR3 has 17 amino acids. As DNA, the CDR3 is TGTGCCAGCAGCCCCCTACTAGGGGGAGAAAATCGGGAGACCCAGTACTTC. Residues: CASSPLLGGENRETQYF. Using reference TRBV7-9 and TRBJ2-5 for the parts outside the CDR3, the full variable domain is DTGVSQNPRHKITKRGQNVTFRCDPISEHNRLYWYRQTLGQGPEFLTYFQNEAQLEKSRLLSDRFSAERPKGSFSTLEIQRTEQGDSAMYLCASSPLLGGENRETQYFGPGTRLLVL.

This chain uses TRBV6-6 with TRBJ1-6; D remains unclear. The ends were cut back, 2 bases at V and 10 bases at J, with 15 bases in the middle. Germline-derived CDR1 and CDR2 are MNHNY and SVGAGI (reference sequence). The CDR3 extends over 15 amino acids. The DNA for the CDR3 is TGTGCCAGCAGTTACACGGACCGAAGCGGCTCACCCCTCCACTTT. This sequence encodes CASSYTDRSGSPLHF.

The rearrangement joins TRBV12-3 or TRBV12-4 to TRBJ2-7; no clear D gene. This CDR3 is built from 12 residues. Trimming cost V 7 bases and J 5 bases, with 12 bases left between them. The CDR3 region is CASTIATHEQYF. DNA of the CDR3: TGTGCCAGCACAATAGCCACACACGAGCAGTACTTC.

This rearrangement joins TRBV5-8 to TRBJ1-5; TRBD1 aligns across 10 bases. The CDR3 is 17 amino acids. Germline lookup yields CDR1 SGHTS and CDR2 YDEGEE. J lost 2 bases, V lost 0 bases, and 5 bases had no gene match. The CDR3 sequence is CASSLEGQGIRNQPQHF. The CDR3, as DNA: TGTGCCAGCAGCTTGGAGGGACAGGGGATTCGCAATCAGCCCCAGCATTTT.

This clone has a handful of counts. This chain links TRBV4-1 with TRBJ2-1; the D gene is possibly TRBD2 (5 bases). CDR1 and CDR2 (germline): MGHRA, YSYEKL. Trimming removed 3 bases from V and 6 bases from J, with 15 bases in between. The CDR3 spans 15 residues. CDR3 sequence: CASSHYRTSPNEQFF. For the CDR3, the DNA is TGCGCCAGCAGCCATTATCGGACTTCACCCAATGAGCAGTTCTTC.

CDR3 sequence reads: CASSPSGGAETQYF. The CDR3 nucleotides are TGTGCCAGCTCCCCTAGCGGGGGGGCAGAGACCCAGTACTTC. This sequence joins TRBV6-6 and TRBJ2-5; 12 bases map to TRBD2. In germline, CDR1 is MNHNY, CDR2 SVGAGI (reference sequence). The CDR3 length is 14 residues. J gave up 4 bases and V 8 bases, and 5 bases lay outside the gene matches.

This clone appeared a few times. V gene TRBV5-1 combines with J gene TRBJ2-7; TRBD2 might be the D (5 bases). Looked up from germline, CDR1 is SGHRS and CDR2 is YFSETQ. This CDR3 spans 12 amino acids. V dropped 4 bases and J dropped 7 bases, with 12 bases sitting between them. For the CDR3, the DNA is TGCGCCAGCAGCCTAGACTACTGGGAGCAGTACTTC. Translated: CASSLDYWEQYF.

V and J are TRBV5-5 and TRBJ2-7; 7 nucleotides align to TRBD1. The CDR3 sequence is 18 residues long. V was clipped by 2 bases and J by 0 bases; unmatched bases: 14. Germline-derived CDR1 and CDR2 are SGHKS and YYEKEE (reference sequence). The CDR3 loop is CASSLSVGSGTVSYEQYF. Here the CDR3 DNA reads TGTGCCAGCAGCTTATCAGTCGGGTCAGGGACAGTCTCCTACGAGCAGTACTTC.

DNA of the CDR3: TGTGCCAGCAGCGCCTCGTGGGAGGGGGGGGCAGATACGCAGTATTTT. Amino acid sequence: CASSASWEGGADTQYF. The genes are TRBV9 and TRBJ2-3, with D possibly being TRBD2 (7 bases). Germline values: CDR1 SGDLS, CDR2 YYNGEE. The CDR3 has 16 residues. V lost 3 bases and J lost 4, with 18 bases in between.

This clone was seen repeatedly, ten times or more. The chain links TRBV10-3 to TRBJ2-7, with 11 bases identical to TRBD2. The CDR3 consists of 14 residues. J gave up 2 bases and V 8 bases, and 5 bases lay outside the gene matches. CDR1 is ENHRY, CDR2 SYGVKD, per germline. The CDR3 loop reads CAIGTSGFTYEQYF. DNA of the CDR3: TGTGCCATCGGGACTAGCGGATTTACCTACGAGCAGTACTTC.

The chain combines TRBV9 with TRBJ1-2, with a weak D call TRBD1 (6 bases). Trimming pared 3 bases from V and 0 bases from J, leaving 12 bases between. The length of the CDR3 is 15 residues. The germline V gene has CDR1 SGDLS and CDR2 YYNGEE. The CDR3 region has the DNA TGTGCCAGCAGCGCCAGACAGGAGACTAACTATGGCTACACCTTC. Protein product: CASSARQETNYGYTF.

The chain uses TRBV4-3 and TRBJ2-1, with 9 bases fitting TRBD2. The ends lost 4 bases at V and 8 bases at J; junction bases unmatched: 18. The CDR3 extends over 18 amino acids. The V gene's germline CDR1 is LGHNA and CDR2 YSLEER. CDR3 bases: TGCGCCAGCAGCCCTTCAGTCCCCGGGACTAGCATCTCCGATGAGCAGTTCTTC. Its protein is CASSPSVPGTSISDEQFF.

The chain has TRBV5-1 and TRBJ2-2, with a weak D call TRBD1 (5 bases). Trimming stripped 0 bases from V and 5 bases from J, with 14 bases between. There are 16 residues in the CDR3. Germline CDR1 and CDR2: SGHRS and YFSETQ. The CDR3 sequence: CASSLAARVLTGELFF. The CDR3 bases are TGCGCCAGCAGCTTGGCCGCCAGGGTGTTAACCGGGGAGCTGTTTTTT.

This chain connects TRBV28 to TRBJ1-2, with a possible D match to TRBD1 (5 bases). CDR1 is MDHEN, CDR2 SYDVKM, per germline. V lost 6 bases and J lost 0, with 14 bases in between. CDR3 length equals 15 residues. The CDR3 nucleotides read TGTGCCAGCAGCCCCCGCAGGGTGGCTAACTATGGCTACACCTTC. This gives the protein CASSPRRVANYGYTF.